This T cell receptor (beta chain) stems from a study of siplizumab effects on memory and regulatory T cells. Assay used: immunoSEQ multiplex PCR; TCRdb lists only in-frame clones, some missing. The table includes some 100,000 clones, under 95% detected once. Study outcomes and limitations: Controls had approximately 26% Treg-derived mappable alloreactive CD4+ clones on average, versus approximately 70% with siplizumab. Siplizumab significantly reduced alloreactive sequences traceable to unstimulated CD4+ memory cells.

The CDR3 length is 15 residues. CDR1 is SGHDT and CDR2 is YYEEEE in the germline V gene. Trimming cost V 1 base and J 4 bases, with 12 bases left between them. This clone appeared a few times. Antigen unknown. The sample was Tregs sorted from blood. The sequence was collected from a human donor in good health. J is TRBJ2-1 and V is TRBV5-6; D gene uncertain. The CDR3 here is CASSLPLPGYNEQFF. CDR3 sequence (DNA): TGTGCCAGCAGCTTGCCCTTACCCGGATACAATGAGCAGTTCTTC.